This TCR beta chain was documented in a study of shared T cell receptors in the human thymus. Here immunoSEQ multiplex PCR was the method, and the copy in TCRdb shows in-frame clones only, minus some. The sample lists some 720,000 clones, approximately 87% seen once, with about 0.01% in the top ten. Germline values: CDR1 MDHEN, CDR2 SYDVKM. The length of the CDR3 is 14 residues. The ends were cut back, 3 bases at V and 2 bases at J, with 9 bases in the middle. A further study also used this sample, focusing on human thymus T cells. Turning to that study: Thymic and blood repertoires seemed to show skewed V and J gene use.

Sequences were obtained from thymocytes. The sequence derives from a boy under three years old with a congenital heart defect. The chain uses TRBV28 and TRBJ2-3; tentative D call: TRBD2 (6 bases). CDR3 protein: CASSLEGHTDTQYF. For the CDR3, the DNA is TGTGCCAGCAGTTTGGAGGGGCACACAGATACGCAGTATTTT.